One TCR beta chain is described in this entry. What it recognizes is unknown. Library construction for TCR beta used iRepertoire HTBI primers and Arm-PCR of CDR3 regions. TCRdb used MiXCR to reprocess the multiplex PCR reads, holding one entry per CDR3 protein. This sample has hundreds of thousands of distinct CDR3 sequences; about 20% occur once, and the top ten carry around 14%. Stated time point: persistent/refractory GD, antithyroid drugs over 5 years with positive TRAb. PBMC RNA was the source of the TCR library. Diagnoses of Graves' disease were made by American Thyroid Association guidelines. EDTA tubes received about 9.6 milliliters of drawn peripheral blood. This sample is drawn from a study of regulatory T cells in long-lasting Graves disease. Overall study results and limits: A limited number of samples was an acknowledged limitation.

J was trimmed by 4 bases and V by 4 bases; bases with no gene match: 11. The CDR3 has 16 amino acids. CDR1 is PRHDT and CDR2 is FYEKMQ in the germline V gene (reference sequence). Material: peripheral blood mononuclear cells (PBMCs), obtained when the disease was refractory, from a patient treated with antithyroid drugs. The receptor was derived from a female donor with Graves disease. The gene calls are TRBV13 and TRBJ2-7, with 9 bases matching TRBD1. CDR3 in DNA: TGTGCCAGCAGCTACACCGGGACAGGGCCCTTTTACGAGCAGTACTTC. Its translation: CASSYTGTGPFYEQYF.